Listed below are T cell receptor beta chains from one sample, sequenced in a study of CD4 and CD8 cells across lung adenocarcinoma regions. TCRdb passed the PCR reads through MiXCR, listing each CDR3 protein once. The data hold 15,000 or so distinct CDR3 sequences, with roughly 47% observed a single time. Sequenced sample: CD4+ T cells from the center of a lung tumor. These receptors were obtained from a male donor with lung adenocarcinoma. The CD4 and CD8 labels of this study may be unreliable. Both conserved end residues are part of each CDR3. Each record gives: D gene, V gene, J gene, clone size, CDR3 protein, CDR3 DNA. D genes are given only for firm matches. Some rows have no size entry. The others give once, few or many, or a class for an expanded clone.

.	TRBV6-2/TRBV6-3	TRBJ2-1	many	CASSYSARYNEQFF	TGTGCCAGCAGTTACTCGGCTCGTTACAATGAGCAGTTCTTC
TRBD2	TRBV27	TRBJ2-5	.	CASRGLAGGAKTQSF	TGTGCCAGCAGAGGCTTAGCGGGAGGGGCAAAGACCCAGTCTTTC
TRBD1	TRBV7-3	TRBJ2-4	.	CASSSGTGVENIQYF	TGTGCCAGCAGCTCGGGGACAGGGGTCGAAAACATTCAGTACTTC
.	TRBV6-1	TRBJ2-5	once	CASSAPQGREAQYF	TGTGCCAGCAGTGCCCCACAGGGGAGGGAGGCGCAGTACTTC
.	TRBV7-2	TRBJ2-7	.	CASSFRPRYEQYF	TGTGCCAGCAGCTTCCGACCGCGCTACGAGCAGTACTTC
.	TRBV6-1	TRBJ2-3	.	CASSARDPTDTQYF	TGTGCCAGCAGTGCTCGGGACCCCACAGATACGCAGTATTTT
TRBD2	TRBV10-1	TRBJ2-3	.	CASSEGGGSCDTDTQYF	TGCGCCAGCAGTGAGGGTGGCGGGAGCTGTGACACAGATACCCAGTATTTC
TRBD1	TRBV27	TRBJ2-7	.	CASSASGTAPYEQYF	TGTGCCAGCAGTGCATCCGGGACAGCGCCCTACGAGCAGTACTTC
.	TRBV6-1	TRBJ2-3	.	CASSEEEGVGADTLYF	TGTGCCAGCAGTGAGGAGGAGGGCGTGGGCGCAGATACGCTGTATTTT
.	TRBV6-1	TRBJ2-5	medium-sized	CASKRTYQETQYF	TGTGCCAGCAAGAGAACATACCAAGAGACCCAGTACTTC
.	TRBV6-1	TRBJ2-6	many	CASSGTPAPLVLTF	TGTGCCAGCAGTGGGACTCCAGCCCCTCTCGTCCTGACTTTC
.	TRBV11-1	TRBJ2-4	.	CVSSVLGRGATNIQYF	TGTGTCAGCAGCGTACTAGGGCGGGGAGCCACAAATATTCAGTACTTT
.	TRBV6-1	TRBJ1-2	.	CASSELPGGGYTF	TGTGCCAGCAGTGAACTACCAGGAGGGGGCTACACCTTC
.	TRBV6-1	TRBJ2-7	medium-sized	CASSEAPAGFGGEQYF	TGTGCCAGCAGTGAAGCCCCCGCCGGGTTTGGTGGCGAGCAGTACTTC
.	TRBV6-5	TRBJ2-3	few	CASSYVQSTDTQYF	TGTGCCAGCAGTTACGTTCAAAGCACAGATACGCAGTATTTT
TRBD2	TRBV27	TRBJ2-5	many	CASRPLRTSGKETQYF	TGTGCCAGCAGGCCCCTTAGGACTAGCGGGAAGGAGACCCAGTACTTC
TRBD1	TRBV10-3	TRBJ2-5	many	CASRQGAHEETQYF	TGTGCCAGCCGACAGGGGGCCCACGAGGAGACCCAGTACTTC
TRBD2	TRBV27	TRBJ2-3	.	CASSSTSGASTDTQYF	TGTGCCAGCAGTTCGACTAGCGGGGCATCCACAGACACTCAGTACTTT
.	TRBV27	TRBJ2-5	.	CAAGPGFRYPETQYF	TGTGCCGCGGGGCCGGGATTCCGATACCCAGAGACCCAGTACTTC
.	TRBV5-1	TRBJ2-1	few	CASSPMGGGLGDEQFF	TGCGCCAGCAGCCCAATGGGAGGGGGCCTGGGCGATGAGCAGTTCTTC